This T cell receptor beta chain was sequenced for a study of blood T cell repertoires in COVID-19. Participant-given clinical history determined each cohort assignment. Germline V gene lookup returns CDR1 SGHAT and CDR2 FQNNGV. This CDR3 has 13 residues. Trimming took off 2 bases at V and 3 bases at J, with 8 bases between the two ends. TCRdb keeps only in-frame clones here, not all; method: immunoSEQ multiplex PCR. Here the sample spans 200,000 to 250,000 clones, roughly 89% being singletons. V and J are TRBV11-2 and TRBJ2-7; D might be TRBD2 (5 bases). The sequencing input was PBMCs or T cells enriched from blood (not recorded which). This sequence was found in a man younger than 30 with acute COVID-19. The CDR3 region is CASSLLLGYEQYF. The CDR3, as DNA: TGTGCCAGCAGCTTACTACTAGGCTACGAGCAGTACTTC.